This TCR beta chain was recorded in a study of blood T cell repertoires in COVID-19. The CDR3 totals 16 residues. From germline, CDR1 is SGHNT and CDR2 YYREEE (reference sequence). The V end was cut by 2 bases, the J end by 3 bases, with 15 bases between. Some clones are missing from TCRdb's copy, which holds only in-frame ones; the method was immunoSEQ multiplex PCR. Of 140,000 to 150,000 clones listed, about 83% are singletons. The sequence was obtained from a woman aged 45 to 65 with acute COVID-19. The rearrangement joins TRBV5-4 to TRBJ2-1; possible D gene TRBD2, 6 bases. The sequenced material came from PBMCs or T cells enriched from blood (not recorded which). The CDR3 nucleotides are TGTGCCAGCAGCTTTGGGGTAGCGGTCATCTACAATGAGCAGTTCTTC. This encodes CASSFGVAVIYNEQFF.